Sequencing of this T cell receptor beta chain was carried out in a study of T cell changes during pregnancy in multiple sclerosis. V was shortened by 3 bases and J by 10 bases, with 6 bases between the two germline ends. This CDR3 is 11 amino acids long. The germline gives CDR1 LGHNT, CDR2 FRNRAP. The data were produced by immunoSEQ multiplex PCR, yet TCRdb's version contains in-frame clones alone and is incomplete. The sample shows tens of thousands of clones, roughly 89% of them seen only once. The V and J genes are TRBV12-5 and TRBJ2-2; D remains unclear. The TCR comes from a female donor with multiple sclerosis, enrolled in a pregnancy study. The material was peripheral blood, obtained in the second trimester of pregnancy. The CDR3 nucleotides are TGTGCTAGTGGTTTTTCCTCGGAGCTGTTTTTT. The encoded protein is CASGFSSELFF.